This section outlines one TCR beta chain sequence together with its context. No antigen is known for it. This sample was taken from a study of cytomegalovirus exposure and HLA in healthy donors (dated by TCRdb to about 2017). About the study as a whole: An earlier analysis of around 600 of the donors reported 250 to 350 Gb of sequence data and 117 million unique TCR beta sequences from roughly 200 million T cells. To predict cytomegalovirus infection status, the study brought together high-throughput TCR immunosequencing, statistical association of individual TCRs with disease status, and machine learning. The study was designed to test whether signatures of past pathogen exposure could be identified by cataloging public T cell receptors. The study used immunosequencing to profile the T cell repertoires of under 700 subjects and linked those repertoires to cytomegalovirus serostatus. Four or five DR-DQ haplotypes were handled as single units for association and clustering because linkage in the cohort was strong. In a later analysis, previously published TCR beta repertoires from 600 to 850 donors were re-analyzed and high-resolution HLA genotyping was added so that TCR occurrence patterns could be studied. Across approximately 400 genotyped donors of the cohort, an average of about 240,000 unique TCR beta nucleotide sequences per donor were sequenced, and roughly 17% of those sequences were non-productive. To decide whether each TCR beta V gene segment behaved as functional or pseudogenic, an earlier analysis of some 540 of the donors relied on high-throughput TCR beta sequencing. A later genetic analysis used genome-wide SNP genotypes for about three fifths of the 666 donors, treating that subset as a discovery cohort. Alongside the repertoire data, information on donor age, sex, ethnicity and CMV serostatus was compiled. Of the roughly 400 genotyped donors, around 81% fell in the genetic ancestry cluster associated with self-reported Caucasian donors. About 310 gigabases of sequencing data and approximately 80 million unique TCR sequences were included in an early release covering around 600 HLA-typed donors. HLA typing included class I and class II loci at four-digit resolution. Typing coverage differed by locus: A, B, C, DRB1 and DQB1 were typed in roughly 620-630 donors, DQA1 in about 500, DPA1 in around 610, and DPB1 in approximately 450. Every repertoire in the discovery cohort had been generated on one and the same sequencing platform. The later analysis used no new phenotypic data to find candidate immune exposures, relying instead on TCR beta sequences and their occurrence across donors. A separate validation cohort of about 110 different subjects was used in addition to the roughly 670-subject first cohort.

General findings and caveats noted by the study authors: Several of the top co-occurrence clusters appeared to be linked to parvovirus B19, influenza, CMV and Epstein-Barr virus, according to a later analysis. For the cohort, immune exposure information was limited to CMV serostatus. The sequencing pipeline was judged likely to have produced a cluster of highly shared sequence variants as a technical artifact. A few of the identified cytomegalovirus-associated TCR beta chains were confirmed in vitro to be specific for cytomegalovirus antigens. The cohort was sequenced for TCR beta chains only, and without alpha or paired-chain data the features that could be detected were limited. Broadly in line with IMGT annotations, most TCR beta V segments showed up in productive rearrangements about 87% or about 30% of the time in an earlier analysis of around 600 of the donors. Linkage disequilibrium might explain the correlated functional status among segregating V segments, but an unknown experimental factor could not be excluded. Presence/absence analyses assumed roughly uniform sequencing depth across donors, an assumption that may not hold. According to a later analysis, TCR association rates differed among HLA loci, with DRB1 alleles showing the most associated TCRs and HLA-C alleles showing the fewest. According to the authors, the approach could potentially be generalized to other disease states and immunological phenotypes. V-gene and J-gene trimming of TCR beta chains was associated with a missense DCLRE1C variant in a later genetic analysis, and the association was replicated in an independent cohort. The 87-base-pair reads could not distinguish some IMGT-functional V segments, including TRBV6-2 and TRBV6-3, so those segments were excluded. Most CMV-associated TCR beta chains appeared to be HLA-restricted in a later analysis, and the HLA associations seemed to be driven largely by CMV exposure. In a later analysis, 16,951 TCR beta sequences were associated with specific HLA alleles at a false discovery rate of 0.05. A total of 150 or so TCR beta chains were listed by the study as associated with cytomegalovirus. A later genetic analysis reported fewer N-insertions in productive TCRs among donors in an Asian-associated ancestry cluster than the roughly 650-donor mean. In both the original and validation cohorts, the classifier was reported to diagnose cytomegalovirus status with high specificity and sensitivity. Strong co-occurrence of HLA alleles, especially DR and DQ, made assigning TCR associations to individual alleles difficult. While some public TCRs were present in many individuals, most TCR sequences turned up only very rarely across donors. A further reported finding was that TCR beta sequences accurately predicted the HLA-A and HLA-B alleles for most subjects in the first cohort. Because some donors lacked HLA typing at each locus, the association tests relied only on the typed subset. Compared with equally common non-associated chains, HLA-associated TCR beta chains in a later analysis were more clonally expanded and had lower generation probabilities. Because counts were too low, roughly 17 rarely observed V segments, including chromosome 9 orphons, were left out of the earlier analysis of roughly 600 of the donors.

Receptor libraries were prepared by the immunoSEQ multiplex PCR assay. For the multiplex PCR, a mixture combining 60 forward primers for TCR Vbeta segments and 13 reverse primers for TCR Jbeta segments was used. Amplification of the CDR3 region of rearranged TCR beta genes was performed with a multiplex PCR assay on genomic DNA. Amplified TCR beta libraries were sequenced as 87-base-pair reads on the Illumina HiSeq System. As for the authors' bioinformatics: Across the 600 to 700 repertoires, a later analysis counted around 80 million unique TCR beta chains, approximately 12 million of which were shared by at least two donors. To remove PCR and sequencing errors, raw reads were error-corrected and collapsed into unique sequences using a nearest-neighbor algorithm that merged closely related sequences. Alignment of CDR3 sequences to IMGT reference sequences was used to assign V, D and J gene segments. For a sequence to be retained, a match of at least six nucleotides was required to both a V gene segment and a J gene segment. Rearrangements were classified as productive when the CDR3 lacked stop codons and remained in frame with V and J, and all other rearrangements were classified as non-productive. CDR3 was defined according to IMGT convention as the region running from the second conserved V-encoded cysteine to the conserved J-encoded phenylalanine. The earlier analysis of fewer than 750 of the donors excluded sequences that lacked an unambiguous match to a single V gene segment. An earlier analysis of approximately 590 of the donors called V segments functional above 56.7% productive rearrangements and segregating when the between-donor standard deviation exceeded 5%. A statistical classification framework was developed to diagnose cytomegalovirus status using the catalog of TCR beta chain sequences. In a later analysis, V and J genes were assigned by comparing TCR nucleotide sequences against IMGT/GENE-DB human TR gene sequences. Using the TCRdist pipeline, a later analysis assigned CDR3 sequences along with most-parsimonious VDJ recombination scenarios. In a later analysis, every TCR beta chain was defined by the combination of its CDR3 amino acid sequence and its V-gene family, and reads without a unique V-gene family were dropped. As a way to deal with suspected cross-contamination and a sequencing artifact, a later analysis dropped 640 or so nucleotide sequences that were highly shared and had low generation probability. For each public chain, a later analysis derived a clonal expansion index from normalized ranks of inferred template counts within each repertoire. In a later analysis, generation probabilities were computed with a VDJ recombination model fitted to out-of-frame rearrangements, and the resulting probabilities were checked against IGoR. In a later analysis, hypergeometric tests were used to score TCR-TCR, TCR-HLA and TCR-CMV co-occurrence, with a repertoire-size bias correction applied to TCR pairs. To estimate false discovery rates, a later analysis permuted the HLA or CMV assignments 20 times. In a later analysis, co-occurring TCRs were grouped using DBSCAN, and TCRdist sequence similarity was added for clustering within HLA-allele-positive subsets. Repertoires with fewer than 30,000 or more than 120,000 public chains were left out of co-occurrence clustering, as were four to six repertoires with anomalous nucleotide sharing. This is the immuneACCESS table as TCRdb keeps it, with only in-frame sequences that have V and J called. A part of the clones is gone; compared with another copy, unresolved V genes explain less than half, and the rest is unexplained. V, J and clone size are those of that table, while D and trimming were read from the DNA. The sample's table covers about 130,000 clones. Less than 3% of the sample belongs to the ten largest clones.

The cohort was made up of roughly 670 healthy bone marrow donors. At the time of sampling, all cohort members were nominally healthy, though unrecorded immune exposures were likely present. The donor was CMV seronegative and belonged to the group of roughly 330 seronegative cohort members. A peripheral blood sample was collected from each donor, and TCR beta sequencing was performed on peripheral blood mononuclear cells. The Qiagen DNeasy Blood Extraction Kit was used to extract genomic DNA from the blood cell samples. The germline V gene gives CDR1 as MDHEN and CDR2 as SYDVKM. The germline ends are 20 bases apart after V is trimmed by 8 bases and J by 0 bases. Including the terminal cysteine and phenylalanine, the CDR3 comprises 17 residues. The retained sequence is limited to the CDR3, 51 bases, with the frame set at the first base.

What was sequenced was PBMCs. This sequence uses TRBV28 and TRBJ1-5; perhaps TRBD1 is the D gene, with 6 bases matching. This TCR came from a man under 40 in good health and CMV-seronegative. The CDR3 has the sequence CASRGGGGEYSNQPQHF. The DNA reads as follows: TGTGCCAGCCGCGGCGGGGGGGGCGAATATAGCAATCAGCCCCAGCATTTT.